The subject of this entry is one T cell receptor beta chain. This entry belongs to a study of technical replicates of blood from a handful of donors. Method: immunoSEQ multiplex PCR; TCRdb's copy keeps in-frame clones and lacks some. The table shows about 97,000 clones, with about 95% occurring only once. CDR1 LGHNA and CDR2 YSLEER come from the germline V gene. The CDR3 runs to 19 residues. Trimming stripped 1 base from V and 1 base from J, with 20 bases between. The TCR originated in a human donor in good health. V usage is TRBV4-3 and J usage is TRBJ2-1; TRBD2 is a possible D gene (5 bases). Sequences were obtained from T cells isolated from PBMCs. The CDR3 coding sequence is TGCGCCAGCAGCCAAGTGGTCACGGGATATGGAGAATCCTACAATGAGCAGTTCTTC. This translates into CASSQVVTGYGESYNEQFF.